This note documents a single T cell receptor (beta chain) sequence. Patients had received no treatment of any kind before thyroid surgery. TCRdb called clones again from the PCR reads with MiXCR. The sample contains around 52,000 clones, under 30% of which appear only once. The germline CDR1 and CDR2 sequences are SGHDT and YYEEEE. The ends were cut back, 2 bases at V and 8 bases at J, with 19 bases in the middle. This CDR3 comprises 15 residues. The data derive from a study of metastatic and nonmetastatic thyroid tumors. Across the whole study: Comparison of repertoires was carried out across blood and tumor or nodule tissue from malignant and benign thyroid patients.

V is TRBV5-6 and J is TRBJ1-2, with D hard to call. This TCR derives from a female donor with papillary thyroid cancer or a benign thyroid nodule (not recorded which). Some clones in this sample may be carry-over from other donors' samples. The sequenced sample was blood. For the CDR3, the DNA is TGTGCCAGCAGCTTAGATGGGCGGTCCGGCAGGGGCTACACCTTC. Its translation is CASSLDGRSGRGYTF. Full variable domain (remainder filled in from reference TRBV5-6 and TRBJ1-2): DAGVTQSPTHLIKTRGQQVTLRCSPKSGHDTVSWYQQALGQGPQFIFQYYEEEERQRGNFPDRFSGHQFPNYSSELNVNALLLGDSALYLCASSLDGRSGRGYTFGSGTRLTVV.